The 23 T cell receptor beta chains reported below all come from one sample, sequenced in a study of cytomegalovirus exposure and HLA in healthy donors. PCR primers comprised 60 Vbeta and 13 Jbeta primers. TCRdb's table, derived via immunoSEQ multiplex PCR, lists solely in-frame clones and lacks some. There are around 35,000 clones in the sample, with approximately 2% held by the top ten. The sequenced material came from PBMCs. The receptors were sampled from a woman aged 35 to 49 in good health and CMV-seropositive.

The chain joins TRBV11-2 to TRBJ2-1; 10 bases are shared with TRBD1. The V segment lost 4 bases and the J segment 7 bases; nucleotides outside the gene matches: 4. The CDR3 length is 14 residues. The V gene's germline CDR1 is SGHAT and CDR2 FQNNGV. CDR3 bases: TGTGCCAGCAGCTCTCGACAGGGGGCGAATGAGCAGTTCTTC. Its protein is CASSSRQGANEQFF.

The chain uses TRBV10-3 and TRBJ2-1; TRBD2 matches 9 bases. The CDR3 spans 15 residues. V trimming: 6 bases; J trimming: 7 bases; junction bases outside the gene matches: 10. CDR1 ENHRY and CDR2 SYGVKD come from the germline V gene. The CDR3 loop is CAISPRGRGGNEQFF. CDR3 nucleotide sequence: TGTGCCATCAGCCCCCGGGGGCGGGGGGGTAATGAGCAGTTCTTC.

CDR3 sequence reads: CACLGSGGYEQYF. The DNA of the CDR3 is TGTGCCTGCCTCGGTTCAGGGGGCTACGAGCAGTACTTC. This sequence joins TRBV30 and TRBJ2-7; 7 bases align to TRBD1. CDR1 and CDR2 (germline): GTSNPN, SVGIG (reference sequence). V shed 6 bases and J 3 bases; nucleotides not matched to a gene: 8. The CDR3 loop spans 13 amino acids.

The genes are TRBV28 and TRBJ1-1; no reliable D call. The CDR3 runs 15 residues. Per the germline V gene, CDR1 is MDHEN and CDR2 is SYDVKM. Deletions cut 3 bases from V and 3 bases from J, with 14 bases between. This chain's CDR3 is CASSFLGKRDTEAFF. The CDR3 nucleotides are TGTGCCAGCAGTTTTCTCGGGAAAAGGGACACTGAAGCTTTCTTT.

V and J are TRBV5-4 and TRBJ2-2; TRBD1 aligns across 8 bases. CDR1 SGHNT and CDR2 YYREEE come from the germline V gene (reference sequence). V lost 3 bases and J lost 1; bases outside the gene matches: 5. The CDR3 runs 16 residues. For the CDR3, the DNA is TGTGCCAGCAGCTCCGACAGGGGAGGGAACACCGGGGAGCTGTTTTTT. Translation: CASSSDRGGNTGELFF.

The chain joins TRBV10-2 to TRBJ2-7, with D unresolved. The germline V gene has CDR1 WSHSY and CDR2 SAAADI. The V end was cut by 4 bases, the J end by 5 bases, with 12 bases between. The CDR3 length is 13 residues. For the CDR3, the DNA is TGCGCCAGCAGTGGATCGGGTGGCAACGAGCAGTACTTC. It codes for CASSGSGGNEQYF.

This sequence joins TRBV14 and TRBJ1-2; the D is unclear. Germline V lookup: CDR1 SGHDN, CDR2 FVKESK. V lost 0 bases, J lost 4 bases, and 9 bases lay in between. CDR3 length equals 14 residues. CDR3 residues: CASSQDGVSYGYTF. DNA for the CDR3: TGTGCCAGCAGCCAAGATGGAGTGAGCTATGGCTACACCTTC.

This rearrangement joins TRBV9 to TRBJ2-2; TRBD1 is a possible D gene (5 bases). Germline V gene data show CDR1 as SGDLS and CDR2 as YYNGEE. V was trimmed by 0 bases and J by 0 bases, leaving 9 bases between them. The CDR3 has 16 amino acids. The CDR3 loop is CASSVGQSSNTGELFF. The CDR3 nucleotides are TGTGCCAGCAGCGTAGGACAGTCGTCGAACACCGGGGAGCTGTTTTTT.

The genes are TRBV7-9 and TRBJ2-3; unclear D gene. The V gene's germline CDR1 is SEHNR and CDR2 FQNEAQ (reference sequence). V was pared by 5 bases and J by 14 bases, with 14 bases between. CDR3 length: 11 amino acids. The CDR3 nucleotides are TGTGCCAGCAGCCTTAGCTCGCACTTGTATTTT. The encoded protein is CASSLSSHLYF.

V gene TRBV29-1 combines with J gene TRBJ2-3, with a tentative D call TRBD1 (6 bases). CDR3 length: 12 amino acids. From germline, CDR1 is SQVTM and CDR2 ANQGSEA. Deletions cut 8 bases from V and 5 bases from J, with 14 bases between. The CDR3 loop reads CSSRRGGDTQYF. CDR3 DNA: TGCAGCTCCCGACGAGGGGGAGATACGCAGTATTTT.

The genes are TRBV18 and TRBJ2-3; D might be TRBD1 (6 bases). CDR3 length: 15 residues. V gave up 5 bases and J gave up 6 bases, with 18 bases separating them. Germline lookup yields CDR1 KGHSH and CDR2 LQKENI. This CDR3 is CASSTWGLLEDTQYF. The CDR3 DNA is TGTGCCAGCTCAACATGGGGGCTCCTCGAGGATACGCAGTATTTT.

J is TRBJ2-3 and V is TRBV30; D is undetermined. The V and J ends lost 8 bases and 2 bases respectively, with 17 bases between them. Germline V gene sequence: CDR1 GTSNPN, CDR2 SVGIG (reference sequence). The CDR3 is made up of 14 amino acids. For the CDR3, the DNA is TGTGCCAGATCCCGCGCGTCTGACACAGATACGCAGTATTTT. This sequence encodes CARSRASDTDTQYF.

V gene TRBV18 combines with J gene TRBJ2-1, with 16 bases identical to TRBD2. The V segment lost 3 bases and the J segment 9 bases; nucleotides outside the gene matches: 5. Germline loops: CDR1 KGHSH, CDR2 LQKENI. The CDR3 is 16 amino acids. The CDR3 DNA reads as TGTGCCAGCTCACCCGGGACTAGCGGGGGGGCGGGTGAGCAGTTCTTC. It encodes CASSPGTSGGAGEQFF.

The V and J genes are TRBV28 and TRBJ1-2, with 8 bases matching TRBD1. With V trimmed by 7 bases and J by 2 bases, 6 bases remained unmatched. The CDR3 sequence is 14 residues long. In germline, CDR1 is MDHEN, CDR2 SYDVKM. The chain's CDR3 is CASTFQGANYGYTF. The CDR3 coding sequence is TGTGCCAGCACGTTCCAGGGGGCGAACTATGGCTACACCTTC.

The rearrangement uses TRBV5-4 and TRBJ2-3; D unclear. CDR3 size: 14 residues. Deletions cut 0 bases from V and 0 bases from J, with 5 bases between. Germline lookup yields CDR1 SGHNT and CDR2 YYREEE (reference sequence). CDR3 in DNA: TGTGCCAGCAGCTTGGGTAGCAGCACAGATACGCAGTATTTT. Amino acid sequence: CASSLGSSTDTQYF.

The chain couples TRBV28 to TRBJ2-7; TRBD1 matches at 9 bases. J was trimmed by 0 bases and V by 5 bases; bases with no gene match: 8. This CDR3 spans 16 amino acids. Germline V CDR1 and CDR2: MDHEN, SYDVKM. The CDR3 loop reads CASSTLYRGPSYEQYF. As DNA, the CDR3 is TGTGCCAGCAGTACCCTCTACAGGGGGCCCTCCTACGAGCAGTACTTC.

V is TRBV27 and J is TRBJ2-3; TRBD1 might be the D (6 bases). Germline values: CDR1 MNHEY, CDR2 SMNVEV (reference sequence). V lost 6 bases and J 6 bases, leaving 16 bases between the germline ends. This CDR3 comprises 14 residues. The CDR3 DNA is TGTGCCAGCAGCTTAGGTACTACAGGGGATACGCAGTATTTT. Amino acid sequence: CASSLGTTGDTQYF.

J is TRBJ2-1 and V is TRBV30; D is perhaps TRBD2 (5 bases). V gave up 6 bases and J gave up 6 bases, with 12 bases separating them. The V gene's germline CDR1 is GTSNPN and CDR2 SVGIG (reference sequence). The CDR3 has 12 residues. The CDR3 coding sequence is TGTGCCTGCCAGAGCGAGGGCAATGAGCAGTTCTTC. Protein product: CACQSEGNEQFF.

The chain couples TRBV6-5 to TRBJ2-1, with TRBD1 matching 9 bases. V lost 2 bases, J lost 8 bases, and 7 bases stayed unmatched. The CDR3 has 15 amino acids. Per the germline V gene, CDR1 is MNHEY and CDR2 is SVGAGI. CDR3 in amino acids: CASSYAGTGLYEQFF. The CDR3 DNA follows: TGTGCCAGCAGTTACGCCGGGACAGGGCTCTATGAGCAGTTCTTC.

This chain links TRBV29-1 with TRBJ2-2; TRBD1 aligns across 8 bases. The J segment lost 6 bases and the V segment lost 5 bases, leaving 5 bases of the junction unmatched. The CDR3 runs to 13 residues. Germline CDR1 SQVTM, CDR2 ANQGSEA. The CDR3 bases are TGCAGCGTTTCCGGACAGGGACCCGGGGAGCTGTTTTTT. Protein product: CSVSGQGPGELFF.

The chain joins TRBV7-2 to TRBJ1-2; perhaps TRBD1 as D (5 bases). Germline loops: CDR1 SGHTA, CDR2 FQGNSA. Trimming removed 4 bases at V and 2 bases at J, with 8 bases between. The CDR3 contains 13 residues. This CDR3 reads CASSSGQNYGYTF. The CDR3 DNA follows: TGTGCCAGCAGCTCAGGACAAAACTATGGCTACACCTTC.

This chain joins TRBV6-4 and TRBJ1-5; no firm D call. This CDR3 has 13 amino acids. In germline, CDR1 is MRHNA, CDR2 SNTAGT. V was shortened by 2 bases and J by 6 bases, with 8 bases between the two germline ends. CDR3 DNA: TGTGCCAGCAGTGACGGTCCCGGTCAGCCCCAGCATTTT. This encodes CASSDGPGQPQHF.

The chain combines TRBV6-1 with TRBJ2-2; 7 bases line up with TRBD1. Germline loops: CDR1 MNHNS, CDR2 SASEGT. V was clipped by 5 bases and J by 7 bases; unmatched bases: 10. This CDR3 has 15 residues. The DNA for the CDR3 is TGTGCCAGCAGTAAACAGGGGATTCAGAGCGGGGAGCTGTTTTTT. It encodes CASSKQGIQSGELFF.